The clone carrying this T cell receptor (beta chain) came up many times. The data were obtained in a study of T-cell memory formation after mild COVID-19. Study-level information: Clusters were largely donor specific.

The CDR3 is 20 amino acids. Germline V gene data show CDR1 as MGHRA and CDR2 as YSYEKL. The V end lost 0 bases, the J end lost 4 bases, and 25 bases lay between the germline ends. TCRdb reprocessed the 5' RACE reads with MiXCR, giving one entry per CDR3 protein. The sample holds 300,000 to 350,000 distinct CDR3 sequences, approximately 13% seen once. The sample comprised PBMCs or a T cell subset sorted from them (not recorded which). V and J are TRBV4-1 and TRBJ2-1, with D hard to call. This receptor was obtained from a man aged 18 to 35 who had mild COVID-19 (a few samples of this study predate the infection). Cell type and time point are not known. This chain's CDR3 is CASSQDPRQALYLRYNEQFF. CDR3 DNA: TGCGCCAGCAGCCAAGACCCGCGGCAGGCTCTCTATCTTCGATACAATGAGCAGTTCTTC.